The sequence of this T cell receptor (beta chain) was determined in a study of CD8 T cells in Susac syndrome. TEMRA cells were FACS-enriched and CD8+ and CD4+ T cells negatively isolated. The germline gives CDR1 SQVTM, CDR2 ANQGSEA. V lost 7 bases, J lost 1 base, and 4 bases stayed unmatched. The CDR3 runs to 13 residues. The RNA, about 0.5 to 1 ug, was put through reverse transcription using random hexamers. TCRdb processed the immunoSEQ multiplex PCR reads anew with MiXCR; each CDR3 protein has one entry. The profile shows about 210,000 distinct CDR3 sequences, about 94% of them singletons. The source of this sequence is a human donor in good health. The V and J genes are TRBV29-1 and TRBJ2-3; the match to TRBD1 covers 8 bases. The sample comprised CD4+ T cells from PBMCs. The CDR3 DNA reads TGCAGCGCCGGACAGGGCGGCACAGATACGCAGTATTTT. It yields the protein CSAGQGGTDTQYF.